Following are 3 T cell receptor beta chains from one sample sequenced in a study of shared clonotypes between healthy human individuals. Profiled with immunoSEQ multiplex PCR; TCRdb holds only in-frame clones, not every one. The sample lists under 1,900,000 clones, about 98.5% occurring once. Specimen: naive CD4+ T cells sorted from blood. Subset in this sample: CD45RA+ positively selected. These receptors came from a man aged 25 to 45 in good health.

The V gene is TRBV9, the J gene TRBJ1-5; D not resolved. V shed 0 bases and J shed 2 bases, with 6 bases lying between them. This CDR3 has 14 residues. CDR1 is SGDLS, CDR2 YYNGEE, per germline. The CDR3 reads CASSVGPGNQPQHF. The DNA of the CDR3 is TGTGCCAGCAGCGTAGGGCCCGGCAATCAGCCCCAGCATTTT.

J is TRBJ2-1 and V is TRBV7-2; maybe TRBD1 (6 bases). The CDR3 is 13 amino acids. The ends were cut back, 5 bases at V and 12 bases at J, with 17 bases in the middle. Germline V gene lookup returns CDR1 SGHTA and CDR2 FQGNSA. CDR3 protein: CASSRNTGSVQFF. The CDR3 DNA reads TGTGCCAGCAGCCGCAACACAGGGTCGGTGCAGTTCTTC.

This clone was counted once. The chain couples TRBV28 to TRBJ1-4, with 8 bases fitting TRBD1. The ends lost 4 bases at V and 5 bases at J; junction bases unmatched: 9. The CDR3 consists of 16 residues. From germline, CDR1 is MDHEN and CDR2 SYDVKM. CDR3 DNA: TGTGCCAGCAGTTCTAACGGACAGGGACCAAATGAAAAACTGTTTTTT. As protein: CASSSNGQGPNEKLFF.